The 31 T cell receptor beta chains given below trace back to one sample, sequenced in a study of T-cell memory formation after mild COVID-19 (dated by TCRdb to about 2021). The library was generated by 5' RACE. Instrument used: Illumina NovaSeq 6000. TCRdb reran the public reads through fastp at Q25 and MiXCR, keeping productive beta chains. Rows merge per CDR3 protein into single entries with the most common DNA and genes. In all, the sample holds 150,000 to 200,000 distinct CDR3 sequences, and around 10% of those were seen once. The ten largest clones capture 3.5% to 4% of the sample. Material for sequencing was PBMCs or a T cell subset sorted from them (not recorded which). The receptors stem from a young man who had mild COVID-19 (a few samples of this study predate the infection). The sample titles of this study are shuffled in the database, so cell type and time point are left out; the donor was told from shared clones.

This chain connects TRBV5-6 to TRBJ2-1; a possible D gene is TRBD2 (5 bases). The length of the CDR3 is 16 residues. CDR1 is SGHDT and CDR2 is YYEEEE in the germline V gene. Trimming left V 1 base short and J 4 bases short, with 15 bases between. The CDR3 bases are TGTGCCAGCAGCTTGAGGACTCAGAGAGGGTACAATGAGCAGTTCTTC. Residues: CASSLRTQRGYNEQFF.

Regarding this clonotype: At one end the junction does not follow the germline gene, possibly because of a read error. This chain links TRBV7-7 with TRBJ2-1; D might be TRBD2 (7 bases). CDR3 length: 15 residues. CDR1 is SSHAT and CDR2 is FNYEAQ in the germline V gene (reference sequence). The CDR3 here is CASSVGGQRGNEQFF. CDR3 nucleotides: TGTGCTAGCAGCGTGGGGGGGCAAAGGGGCAATGAGCAGTTCTTC. Full variable domain (rest looked up from reference TRBV7-7 and TRBJ2-1): GAGVSQSPRYKVTKRGQDVTLRCDPISSHATLYWYQQALGQGPEFLTYFNYEAQPDKSGLPSDRFSAERPEGSISTLTIQRTEQRDSAMYRCASSVGGQRGNEQFFGPGTRLTVL.

V usage is TRBV4-3 and J usage is TRBJ1-6; D remains unclear. Germline CDR1 LGHNA, CDR2 YSLEER. The CDR3 is 14 amino acids. V was trimmed by 2 bases and J by 8 bases, leaving 10 bases between them. CDR3 DNA: TGCGCCAGCAGCCAATACTGGGCGGATTCACCCCTCCACTTT. Translation: CASSQYWADSPLHF.

This clonotype was counted between two and nine times. This chain connects TRBV7-8 to TRBJ1-6, with unresolved D. Germline assignment: CDR1 SGHVS and CDR2 FQNEAQ. The CDR3 length is 15 residues. V was clipped by 6 bases and J by 6 bases, with 15 bases between them. In nucleotides, the CDR3 is TGTGCCAGCAGTCCTATGGGCACAAGTAATTCACCCCTCCACTTT. Translated: CASSPMGTSNSPLHF.

The chain uses TRBV18 and TRBJ2-5, with D perhaps TRBD1 (5 bases). The germline gives CDR1 KGHSH, CDR2 LQKENI. V was trimmed by 8 bases and J by 3 bases, leaving 13 bases between them. The CDR3 covers 13 residues. For the CDR3, the DNA is TGTGCCAGCGTTTCACAGGAGAAAGAGACCCAGTACTTC. Its translation: CASVSQEKETQYF.

The V call is TRBV29-1, the J call TRBJ2-3; 8 bases agree with TRBD2. The germline gives CDR1 SQVTM, CDR2 ANQGSEA. The CDR3 is made up of 13 amino acids. After removal of 7 bases from V and 3 bases from J, the junction contained 6 bases not matched to a gene. The CDR3 bases are TGCAGCGCCGCGGCGGGGGGTACAGATACGCAGTATTTT. Its translation: CSAAAGGTDTQYF.

The chain links TRBV4-3 to TRBJ2-5; perhaps TRBD2 as D (5 bases). The V and J ends lost 2 bases and 2 bases respectively, with 18 bases between them. Germline-derived CDR1 and CDR2 are LGHNA and YSLEER. The CDR3 extends over 17 amino acids. The CDR3 reads CASSQKAAPAGQETQYF. The CDR3 nucleotides are TGCGCCAGCAGCCAAAAAGCGGCGCCGGCGGGTCAAGAGACCCAGTACTTC.

In this sample, this clonotype turned up a few times. This sequence joins TRBV20-1 and TRBJ1-1, with 7 bases lining up with TRBD1. Germline assignment: CDR1 DFQATT and CDR2 SNEGSKA (reference sequence). The CDR3 spans 14 residues. V dropped 5 bases and J dropped 0; count of bases not matched to a gene: 6. CDR3 residues: CSAVSGGVNTEAFF. CDR3 DNA sequence: TGCAGTGCTGTTTCAGGGGGTGTGAACACTGAAGCTTTCTTT.

This clonotype was detected a few times. This chain links TRBV12-3 or TRBV12-4 with TRBJ1-4, with 8 bases fitting TRBD1. The CDR3 is made up of 14 amino acids. V lost 5 bases, J lost 12 bases, and 11 bases stayed unmatched. The CDR3 DNA sequence: TGTGCCAGCAGTCTGAGGACAGGGTTCACCGAACTGTTTTTT. Its translation: CASSLRTGFTELFF.

This clonotype was seen a few times. This chain links TRBV6-4 with TRBJ1-2, with unresolved D. Germline V CDR1 and CDR2: MRHNA, SNTAGT. This CDR3 region has 14 residues. Trimming cost V 6 bases and J 0 bases, with 11 bases left between them. The CDR3 loop reads CASSPGPSNYGYTF. The CDR3 coding sequence is TGTGCCAGCAGCCCCGGACCGTCTAACTATGGCTACACCTTC.

The gene calls are TRBV12-3 or TRBV12-4 and TRBJ2-5; D perhaps matches TRBD2 (5 bases). This CDR3 has 13 amino acids. Trimming pared 5 bases from V and 10 bases from J, leaving 17 bases between. CDR3 sequence: CASSPQGLMYQYF. Written as DNA, the CDR3 is TGTGCCAGCAGTCCTCAAGGACTGATGTACCAGTACTTC.

J is TRBJ2-1 and V is TRBV7-9; 8 bases map to TRBD1. The junction had 10 bases not matched to a gene; V was cut back by 8 bases and J by 10 bases. This CDR3 spans 13 amino acids. From germline, CDR1 is SEHNR and CDR2 FQNEAQ (reference sequence). The CDR3 nucleotides are TGTGCCAGCGCCGGACAGGGCTTGGGAGAGCAGTTCTTC. Residues: CASAGQGLGEQFF. Full variable domain (remainder filled in from reference TRBV7-9 and TRBJ2-1): DTGVSQNPRHKITKRGQNVTFRCDPISEHNRLYWYRQTLGQGPEFLTYFQNEAQLEKSRLLSDRFSAERPKGSFSTLEIQRTEQGDSAMYLCASAGQGLGEQFFGPGTRLTVL.

The V call is TRBV7-9, the J call TRBJ2-7; either TRBD1 or TRBD2 may supply D (6 bases each). Germline V gives CDR1 SEHNR, CDR2 FQNEAQ (reference sequence). V lost 2 bases and J lost 6, with 14 bases in between. The CDR3 consists of 14 residues. The DNA of the CDR3 is TGTGCCAGCAGCTTAATCGGAGGGGGTACCGAGCAGTACGTC. It yields the protein CASSLIGGGTEQYV.

The chain carries TRBV9 and TRBJ1-1; tentatively, D is TRBD1 (5 bases). CDR1 SGDLS and CDR2 YYNGEE come from the germline V gene. The CDR3 loop spans 15 amino acids. Between the trimmed V and J ends, which lost 0 bases and 6 bases, there was a span of 15 bases. CDR3 bases: TGTGCCAGCAGCGTAGATCCAGGGATGGACGCTGAAGCTTTCTTT. As protein: CASSVDPGMDAEAFF.

The chain recombines TRBV30 with TRBJ1-1; 10 bases line up with TRBD1. The CDR3 has 12 amino acids. After removal of 6 bases from V and 4 bases from J, the junction contained 2 bases not matched to a gene. The V gene's germline CDR1 is GTSNPN and CDR2 SVGIG (reference sequence). The CDR3 loop is CACWDRGTEAFF. CDR3 coding DNA: TGTGCCTGTTGGGACAGGGGCACTGAAGCTTTCTTT.

The rearrangement links TRBV10-3 to TRBJ1-1; 7 bases fit TRBD1. Trimming at V came to 7 bases and at J to 5 bases, leaving 13 bases not matched to a gene. The germline V gene has CDR1 ENHRY and CDR2 SYGVKD. The CDR3 consists of 15 residues. CDR3: CAIKGSNRGFTEAFF. Here the CDR3 DNA reads TGTGCCATCAAAGGGTCGAACAGGGGCTTTACTGAAGCTTTCTTT.

There are a few counts of this clonotype. The chain combines TRBV11-2 with TRBJ2-7, with a possible D match to TRBD1 (6 bases). CDR1 and CDR2 (germline): SGHAT, FQNNGV. Between the trimmed V and J ends, which lost 5 bases and 2 bases, there was a span of 13 bases. The CDR3 totals 14 residues. CDR3 region: CASSLMTGPYEQYF. CDR3 sequence (DNA): TGTGCCAGCAGCCTAATGACAGGACCCTACGAGCAGTACTTC.

This clonotype has a handful of counts. This chain joins TRBV29-1 and TRBJ1-4, with 9 bases aligning to TRBD1. Germline V CDR1 and CDR2: SQVTM, ANQGSEA. The CDR3 is 17 residues long. With 4 bases clipped from V and 0 bases from J, the junction kept 9 bases outside the gene matches. The CDR3 sequence: CSVARQGVGATNEKLFF. CDR3 nucleotide sequence: TGCAGCGTTGCTAGACAGGGGGTAGGCGCAACTAATGAAAAACTGTTTTTT. The variable domain in full, with the rest retrieved from reference TRBV29-1 and TRBJ1-4, is SAVISQKPSRDICQRGTSLTIQCQVDSQVTMMFWYRQQPGQSLTLIATANQGSEATYESGFVIDKFPISRPNLTFSTLTVSNMSPEDSSIYLCSVARQGVGATNEKLFFGSGTQLSVL.

The chain recombines TRBV20-1 with TRBJ2-5; D is perhaps TRBD1 (5 bases). Germline V gene data show CDR1 as DFQATT and CDR2 as SNEGSKA (reference sequence). The CDR3 consists of 14 residues. V lost 6 bases, J lost 7 bases, and 21 bases lay in between. CDR3 DNA sequence: TGCAGTGCCCCGACTGGGTTGGGGCGGAGGACCCAGTACTTC. Translating it yields CSAPTGLGRRTQYF.

This clonotype was observed a few times. The V and J genes are TRBV20-1 and TRBJ1-1; D not resolved. Trimming pared 4 bases from V and 1 base from J, leaving 10 bases between. The CDR3 sequence is 13 residues long. Germline V gene lookup returns CDR1 DFQATT and CDR2 SNEGSKA (reference sequence). This CDR3 is CSAKSPENTEAFF. CDR3 bases: TGCAGTGCTAAGTCTCCGGAGAACACTGAAGCTTTCTTT.

This clonotype was observed at least ten times. The J gene is TRBJ2-1, the V gene TRBV5-1; 9 bases are a match to TRBD2. Germline V gene data show CDR1 as SGHRS and CDR2 as YFSETQ. Trimming removed 4 bases from V and 0 bases from J; junction bases left unmatched: 5. The CDR3 is made up of 16 amino acids. CDR3 sequence: CASSDSGGSSYNEQFF. The DNA of the CDR3 is TGCGCCAGCAGCGATAGCGGGGGCAGCTCCTACAATGAGCAGTTCTTC.

This clonotype was counted at least ten times. The V and J genes are TRBV2 and TRBJ2-5; D gene ambiguous. Germline CDR1 is SNHLY and CDR2 is FYNNEI. V shed 5 bases and J shed 3 bases, with 13 bases lying between them. This CDR3 is built from 14 residues. As DNA, the CDR3 is TGTGCCAGCAGTCGGACGGACGTGGAAGAGACCCAGTACTTC. Residues: CASSRTDVEETQYF.

The V gene is TRBV7-2, the J gene TRBJ2-2; TRBD1 might be the D (6 bases). V was clipped by 5 bases and J by 7 bases, with 17 bases between them. The CDR3 loop spans 15 amino acids. Germline V gene sequence: CDR1 SGHTA, CDR2 FQGNSA. The DNA of the CDR3 is TGTGCCAGCAGCGATCAGGGGTCCTCGGGCGGGGAGCTGTTTTTT. It is translated as CASSDQGSSGGELFF.

This clonotype appeared a few times. This chain joins TRBV19 and TRBJ1-2; no clear D gene. CDR1 is LNHDA, CDR2 SQIVND, per germline (reference sequence). The CDR3 is 15 residues long. The germline V and J ends were trimmed by 3 bases and 1 base, with 12 bases remaining between them. The CDR3 here is CASSIGQVYNYGYTF. The CDR3 bases are TGTGCCAGTAGTATTGGCCAGGTCTATAACTATGGCTACACCTTC.

Many counts were recorded for this clonotype. This chain joins TRBV25-1 and TRBJ2-5, with 8 bases identical to TRBD2. Germline V gene sequence: CDR1 MGHDK, CDR2 SYGVNS. CDR3 size: 12 residues. V shed 6 bases, J shed 5 bases, and the junction held 2 bases outside the gene matches. The CDR3 spells CASSPGGETQYF. The CDR3 DNA follows: TGTGCCAGCAGCCCGGGAGGGGAGACCCAGTACTTC.

The chain uses TRBV20-1 and TRBJ2-7, with D possibly being TRBD1 (5 bases). CDR3 length: 13 amino acids. The V gene lost 6 bases and the J gene lost 6 bases, with 18 bases spanning the gap. CDR1 is DFQATT and CDR2 is SNEGSKA in the germline V gene (reference sequence). The CDR3 nucleotides are TGCAGTGCGATCTCTGACGACAGACGCGAGCAGTACGTC. Protein sequence: CSAISDDRREQYV.

This clonotype was found many times. J is TRBJ1-1 and V is TRBV18; D is unclear. The CDR3 sequence is 15 residues long. The germline V and J ends were trimmed by 4 bases and 1 base, with 13 bases remaining between them. Germline CDR1 reads KGHSH; CDR2 reads LQKENI. The CDR3: CASSQTVAANTEAFF. The CDR3 DNA follows: TGTGCCAGCTCACAAACCGTGGCAGCGAACACTGAAGCTTTCTTT.

This clonotype was observed a handful of times. This sequence joins TRBV12-3 or TRBV12-4 and TRBJ2-5, with 9 bases identical to TRBD2. The CDR3 has 17 amino acids. The V and J ends lost 1 base and 4 bases, in that order; junction bases with no gene match: 10. As DNA, the CDR3 is TGTGCCAGCAGTTTAGGATTTCGGGGCGGGGGGGCAGAGACCCAGTACTTC. Protein sequence: CASSLGFRGGGAETQYF.

This clonotype was seen a handful of times. The J gene is TRBJ2-1, the V gene TRBV5-1; tentatively, D is TRBD1 (6 bases). There are 15 residues in the CDR3. V gave up 3 bases and J gave up 10 bases, with 20 bases separating them. Germline CDR1 and CDR2: SGHRS and YFSETQ. The CDR3 sequence is CASSWGPPWETEQFF. CDR3 in DNA: TGCGCCAGCAGCTGGGGGCCCCCCTGGGAGACGGAGCAGTTCTTC.

The V call is TRBV2, the J call TRBJ2-1; TRBD2 matches at 7 bases. The ends lost 6 bases at V and 4 bases at J; junction bases unmatched: 9. Per germline, CDR1 SNHLY and CDR2 FYNNEI. The CDR3 has 15 amino acids. The CDR3 spells CASRLGTGGYNEQFF. The CDR3 nucleotides read TGTGCCAGCAGGTTAGGTACCGGGGGGTACAATGAGCAGTTCTTC. Filled out from reference TRBV2 and TRBJ2-1, the complete variable domain reads EPEVTQTPSHQVTQMGQEVILRCVPISNHLYFYWYRQILGQKVEFLVSFYNNEISEKSEIFDDQFSVERPDGSNFTLKIRSTKLEDSAMYFCASRLGTGGYNEQFFGPGTRLTVL.

This clonotype was detected many times. This chain joins TRBV12-3 or TRBV12-4 and TRBJ2-5; 12 bases agree with TRBD2. CDR3 length: 15 residues. The ends lost 4 bases at V and 2 bases at J; junction bases unmatched: 2. The CDR3 sequence is CASSSTSGGQETQYF. CDR3 nucleotide sequence: TGTGCCAGCAGTTCGACTAGCGGGGGACAAGAGACCCAGTACTTC.